The rows below give T cell receptor beta chains drawn from one sample of a study of Ad26.COV2.S vaccination and SARS-CoV-2 variants. The method was immunoSEQ multiplex PCR; TCRdb's version includes in-frame clones alone and lacks a portion of them. The repertoire includes 300,000 to 400,000 clones, less than 90% of them detected once, and roughly 6% sits in the top ten. The sequenced sample was peripheral blood, obtained in a trial of Ad26.COV2.S vaccine versus placebo. All receptors come from a person aged 18 to 59 who received the Ad26.COV2.S COVID-19 vaccine or a placebo. Both conserved end residues are part of each CDR3. D genes are given only for firm matches. Only part of the rows carry a size: once, few, many, or a class if the clone is expanded.

d_call j_call v_call clone_size cdr3_nt cdr3_aa
TRBD1 TRBJ1-4 TRBV7-6 . TGTGCCAGCAGCTTAACCCGACAGGGTGAAGAAAAACTGTTTTTT CASSLTRQGEEKLFF
TRBD1 TRBJ2-6 TRBV19 . TGTGCCAGTAGGGGCCGACAGGGGGCCTCGCGTCTCGGATTCTCTGGGGCCAACGTCCTGACTTTC CASRGRQGASRLGFSGANVLTF
. TRBJ2-7 TRBV5-1 . TGCGCCAGCAGTCCGACACAGATTACGCGCGAGCAGTACTTC CASSPTQITREQYF
. TRBJ2-5 TRBV7-3 . TGTGCCAGCGGCGAGGAGACCCAGTACTTC CASGEETQYF
. TRBJ1-2 TRBV7-8 . TGTGCCAGCAGCTACAGGCGACAGAACTATGGCTACACCTTC CASSYRRQNYGYTF
TRBD2 TRBJ2-5 TRBV5-4 . TGTGCCAGCAGCCGCCGGGGGGAGGGGCCTGTTTGGACCCAGTACTTC CASSRRGEGPVWTQYF
TRBD2 TRBJ2-7 TRBV4-1 . TGCGCCAGCAGCTCCCCGGGACTAGGGTACGAGCAGTACTTC CASSSPGLGYEQYF
. TRBJ1-3 TRBV7-8 . TGTGCCAGCAGCTCCCCTATGGTCTCTGGAAACACCATATATTTT CASSSPMVSGNTIYF
. TRBJ2-7 TRBV5-4 few TGTGCCAGCAGCCTTCCTAATTACGAGCAGTACTTC CASSLPNYEQYF
. TRBJ1-4 TRBV19 . TGTGCCAGTAGTATTGGTCGTAGTAATGAAAAACTGTTTTTT CASSIGRSNEKLFF
. TRBJ2-5 TRBV6-5 . TGTGCCAGCAAGACAGGGAGGACAGAGACCCAGTACTTC CASKTGRTETQYF
TRBD1 TRBJ1-1 TRBV6-4 once TGTGCCAGCAGTGCGCAGGGGGTAAACACTGAAGCTTTCTTT CASSAQGVNTEAFF
. TRBJ2-7 TRBV6-5 . TGTGCCAGCACCAGGGGGGGAGACTACGAGCAGTACTTC CASTRGGDYEQYF
TRBD1 TRBJ1-1 TRBV5-6 once TGTGCCAGCAGCCCACTGACAGGGATTGCTTTCTTT CASSPLTGIAFF